A selection of T cell receptor beta chains follows, all from one sample in a study of tumor-infiltrating lymphocytes in primary liver carcinoma. TCRdb reprocessed the multiplex PCR reads with MiXCR, giving one entry per CDR3 protein. The profile shows hundreds of thousands of distinct CDR3 sequences, around three fifths of them singletons. The sample consisted of peripheral blood. These receptors all come from a woman in her thirties with primary liver carcinoma and hepatitis B virus infection. The CDR3 runs from the conserved cysteine through the conserved F or W. A D gene is named only where the DNA matches it firmly. Not every row has a clone size; where given, it reads once, few, many or a size class.

NA TRBJ1-2 TRBV4-1 many TGCGCCAGCAGCCCTCGCGGGGACGGTTCATTCTACACCCGAGGCTATGGCTACACCTTC CASSPRGDGSFYTRGYGYTF
TRBD2 TRBJ2-3 TRBV11-2 NA TGTGCCAGCAGTTGCGGGGGGGGCCTAAGCTCAGATACGCAGTATTTT CASSCGGGLSSDTQYF
TRBD2 TRBJ2-7 TRBV28 NA TGTGCCAGCAGACCGACCCCTACTAGCGGGAGTGGGTACGAGCAGTACTTC CASRPTPTSGSGYEQYF
NA TRBJ2-1 TRBV30 few TGTGCCTGGAGACGGGTGGGGAATGAGCAGTTCTTC CAWRRVGNEQFF
NA TRBJ2-7 TRBV7-9 NA TGTGCCAGCACCGGTACCTACGAGCAGTACTTC CASTGTYEQYF
NA TRBJ1-3 TRBV12-5 NA TGTACTAGTGGTTTGGCAACATCCTCTGGAAACACCATATATTTT CTSGLATSSGNTIYF
NA TRBJ2-1 TRBV28 NA TGTGCCAGCAAAGGCGGTCTGCAGTTCTTC CASKGGLQFF
NA TRBJ2-5 TRBV12-3/TRBV12-4 NA TGTGCCAGCAGTCGCGAACATATGGGGGGAAACCTGGGGACCCAGTACTTC CASSREHMGGNLGTQYF
TRBD2 TRBJ2-2 TRBV11-2 NA TGTGCCAGCACCATTGGGGCTAGCGGGACCCGGGAGCTGTTTTTC CASTIGASGTRELFF
NA TRBJ2-6 TRBV12-3/TRBV12-4 few TGTGCCAGCAGTTGGTCAACTGGGGCCAACGTCCTGACTTTC CASSWSTGANVLTF
TRBD1 TRBJ1-1 TRBV5-1 few TGCGCCAGCAGCTTGAATGACAGGGAGACTGAAGCTTTCTTT CASSLNDRETEAFF
NA TRBJ1-1 TRBV12-3/TRBV12-4 NA TGTGCCAGCACCCTGCAGGGAGGAAGCACTGAAGCTTTCTTT CASTLQGGSTEAFF
TRBD2 TRBJ2-1 TRBV6-6 many TGTGCCAGCAGTTACCCGCGGTCTAGCGGCTCCTACAATGAGCAGTTCTTC CASSYPRSSGSYNEQFF
NA TRBJ2-1 TRBV4-1 many TGCGCCAGCAGTCCTGAGGGATACTCCTACAATGAGCAGTTCTTC CASSPEGYSYNEQFF
NA TRBJ1-1 TRBV11-2 NA TGTGCCAGCAGGAATGCCGAGACACGTATGAACACTGAAGCTTTCTTT CASRNAETRMNTEAFF
TRBD2 TRBJ2-2 TRBV24-1 NA TGTGCCACCAGTGATCGACCCGGGAGGTTTGACACCGGGGAGCTGTTTTTT CATSDRPGRFDTGELFF
NA TRBJ2-3 TRBV12-3/TRBV12-4 few TGTGCCAGCAGTTTACCGCGGGATTTCACAGATACGCAGTATTTT CASSLPRDFTDTQYF
NA TRBJ2-2 TRBV11-3 NA TGTGCCAGCAGCTTATTCCAGGGAACCGAGGAGCCGTTTTTT CASSLFQGTEEPFF
TRBD1 TRBJ1-1 TRBV13 many TGTGCCAGCAGCTCTGGGACAGGGGTAGCTTTCTTT CASSSGTGVAFF
NA TRBJ2-1 TRBV11-3 many TGTGCCAGCAGCTTAGATACCCCCTCGGCTGAGCAGTTCTTC CASSLDTPSAEQFF
NA TRBJ2-1 TRBV11-1 many TGTGCCAGCAGCTTAGCGAATAGCAATGAGCAGTTCTTC CASSLANSNEQFF
NA TRBJ1-1 TRBV13 NA TGTGCCAGCAGAGGGTATGCCACTGAAGCTTTCTTT CASRGYATEAFF
NA TRBJ2-4 TRBV5-4 few TGTGCCACTGAAAACATTCAGTACTTC CATENIQYF
NA TRBJ2-2 TRBV11-2 NA TGTGCCAGCAGGTTAGGTTGGGGGGAGCTGTTTTTT CASRLGWGELFF
NA TRBJ2-3 TRBV11-2 many TGTGCCAGCAGCTACGCGACAGATACGCAGTATTTT CASSYATDTQYF
NA TRBJ1-5 TRBV5-4 few TGTGCCAGCAGCTTGGCCGGGGATGGCAATCAGCCCCAGCATTTT CASSLAGDGNQPQHF